The entry that follows covers one TCR beta chain sequence. V lost 7 bases to trimming and J lost 5 bases, with 8 bases between them. This CDR3 comprises 10 residues. Germline CDR1 reads SQVTM; CDR2 reads ANQGSEA. The authors sequenced patients whose flow cytometry had shown CD8+CD57+ cell expansion. The data derive from a study of CD8+CD57+ T cells in acquired aplastic anemia. Profiles of TCR beta VDJ and CDR3 were generated from a genomic DNA template. TCRdb ran MiXCR on the reads and lists one entry per CDR3 protein. The sample shows over 150,000 distinct CDR3 sequences, 71% of them seen only once. Sequences were obtained from sorted CD4+, CD8+, or CD8+CD57+ T cells (not recorded which) from PBMCs. The chain joins TRBV29-1 to TRBJ1-2, with D possibly matching TRBD1 (5 bases). The sequence was obtained from a human donor with aplastic anemia. The CDR3 DNA follows: TGCAGCGCCAAGGGGTATGGCTACACCTTC. This encodes CSAKGYGYTF.